These T cell receptor beta chains were read from a single sample in a study of blood T cell repertoires in COVID-19. Sequencing used immunoSEQ multiplex PCR; TCRdb keeps in-frame clones, though not all of them. The data hold around 190,000 clones, with 75% to 85% observed a single time. Material: peripheral blood. Receptors originate from a woman aged 40-49 years with COVID-19, enrolled during active disease. The CDR3 runs from the conserved cysteine through the conserved F or W. The order of the fields is clone size, V gene, D gene, J gene, CDR3 DNA, CDR3 protein. D genes are given only for firm matches. Rows may omit the clone size; those that give it use once, few, many or a size class.

-	TRBV27	-	TRBJ2-7	TGTGCCAGCAGTCCAGGGGGGAGCTCCTACGAGCAGTACTTC	CASSPGGSSYEQYF
-	TRBV6-5	-	TRBJ2-7	TGTGCCAGCAGTCCGCCAGGGGTCACAACCTACGAGCAGTACTTC	CASSPPGVTTYEQYF
-	TRBV18	TRBD1	TRBJ2-7	TGTGCCAGCTCACCTCAAGGACAGGGAGTCCCCATCGAGCAGTACTTC	CASSPQGQGVPIEQYF
-	TRBV2	-	TRBJ1-2	TGTGCCAGCAGTGAAGGTTACTACTATGGCTACACCTTC	CASSEGYYYGYTF
-	TRBV2	-	TRBJ1-1	TGTGCCAGCAGAGCGCTCTTCGGACAGCCACAAGGGACTGAAGCTTTCTTT	CASRALFGQPQGTEAFF
-	TRBV11-3	TRBD1	TRBJ2-5	TGTGCCAGCAGCTCCTCCGGGACAGGGGGTGACGAGACCCAGTACTTC	CASSSSGTGGDETQYF
-	TRBV4-1	-	TRBJ2-1	TGCGCCAGCAGCCAAGAGATAGACAGCTCCTACAATGAGCAGTTCTTC	CASSQEIDSSYNEQFF
-	TRBV2	TRBD2	TRBJ2-2	TGTGCCAGCAGCGTAGCGGGAGGGAACACCGGGGAGCTGTTTTTT	CASSVAGGNTGELFF
-	TRBV29-1	TRBD1	TRBJ1-1	TGCAGCGTAGACAGGGGTTTGGGCACTGAAGCTTTCTTT	CSVDRGLGTEAFF
few	TRBV12-2	-	TRBJ1-5	TGTGCAAGTCAGTTGGAGGGAGGCAATCAGCCCCAGCATTTT	CASQLEGGNQPQHF
-	TRBV7-9	-	TRBJ2-5	TGTGCCAGCAGCTTAGAAGCTCGGGAGACCCAGTACTTC	CASSLEARETQYF
-	TRBV7-8	TRBD2	TRBJ2-5	TGTGCCAGCAGCTTATCTAGCGGGAGGGCAGAGACCCAGTACTTC	CASSLSSGRAETQYF
-	TRBV10-2	-	TRBJ2-5	TGCGCCAGCGGAGAGGCAGGGGCCCCCCAAGAGACCCAGTACTTC	CASGEAGAPQETQYF
-	TRBV27	-	TRBJ1-5	TGTGCCAGCAGTTTGGAGCTGAATAGCAATCAGCCCCAGCATTTT	CASSLELNSNQPQHF
-	TRBV14	TRBD1	TRBJ2-5	TGTGCCAGCAAACCACAGGGGATTGAGACCCAGTACTTC	CASKPQGIETQYF
-	TRBV18	TRBD1	TRBJ1-4	TGTGCCAGCTCACCAAGGGGACAGTCTAATGAAAAACTGTTTTTT	CASSPRGQSNEKLFF
-	TRBV6-9	TRBD1	TRBJ2-4	TGTGCCAGCAGTCTCACAGGGGGCTCTGACATTCAGTACTTC	CASSLTGGSDIQYF
-	TRBV7-6	TRBD1	TRBJ1-6	TGTGCCAGCAGCTCCGGACAGGGATTCCACTTT	CASSSGQGFHF
-	TRBV2	TRBD2	TRBJ2-3	TGTGCCAGCAGTACAAGACTAGCGTCAGATACGCAGTATTTT	CASSTRLASDTQYF
once	TRBV5-6	TRBD1	TRBJ1-1	TGTGCCAGCAGCTTGCAGGGGGCAAGCAGGAACACTGAAGCTTTCTTT	CASSLQGASRNTEAFF
-	TRBV7-9	-	TRBJ1-2	TGTGCCAGCAGCTTAGCTCTAACAGAGAGATTCTATGGCTACACCTTC	CASSLALTERFYGYTF
-	TRBV29-1	-	TRBJ1-2	TGCAGCGTTGAGCGTTTACAGGGCGGAGATGGCTACACCTTC	CSVERLQGGDGYTF
-	TRBV6-5	TRBD1	TRBJ1-6	TGTGCCAGCAGTTATGGGACAGGGAATTCACCCCTCCACTTT	CASSYGTGNSPLHF
-	TRBV29-1	TRBD1	TRBJ2-5	TGCAGCGTCGGACAGGGGGCTTTGGAGACCCAGTACTTC	CSVGQGALETQYF
-	TRBV5-1	-	TRBJ2-3	TGCGCCAGCAGCTTGGCCCGGGATACGCAGTATTTT	CASSLARDTQYF
-	TRBV5-6	-	TRBJ2-1	TGTGCCAGCAGCTCCCTACCGGAGACGAGGGTCAATGAGCAGTTCTTC	CASSSLPETRVNEQFF
-	TRBV28	TRBD2	TRBJ2-7	TGTGCCAGCAGTTCCAGACTAGCGGGAGTCGGGGAGCAGTACTTC	CASSSRLAGVGEQYF
few	TRBV10-2	-	TRBJ1-5	TGCGCCAGCCGATCAGGGTTAGTTCGGCCCCAGCATTTT	CASRSGLVRPQHF
-	TRBV7-7	-	TRBJ2-5	TGTGCTAGCAGCTTACGGCACACAGGGTCACAAGAGACCCAGTACTTC	CASSLRHTGSQETQYF
-	TRBV3-1/TRBV3-2	-	TRBJ2-5	TGTGCCAGCAGCCAAGACCCCGGGGGTAAGGCGACCCAGTACTTC	CASSQDPGGKATQYF
-	TRBV28	-	TRBJ2-2	TGTGCCAGCAGTTTAAGACAGACTGGGACCGGGGAGCTGTTTTTT	CASSLRQTGTGELFF
-	TRBV5-1	TRBD1	TRBJ2-7	TGCGCCAGCAGCTTGGAGGCAGGGGGCTCCGAGCAGTACTTC	CASSLEAGGSEQYF
-	TRBV11-1	-	TRBJ2-5	TGTGCCAGCAGCTCCCGCGTGGGGGCTAAAGAGACCCAGTACTTC	CASSSRVGAKETQYF
once	TRBV28	-	TRBJ2-7	TGTGCCAGCAGGCGGAACGAGCAGTACTTC	CASRRNEQYF
-	TRBV5-6	TRBD1	TRBJ1-2	TGTGCCAGCAGCTCGGACAGGGGTTCCTATGGCTACACCTTC	CASSSDRGSYGYTF
-	TRBV11-2	-	TRBJ1-3	TGTGCCAGCAGCTTTCAGGGGATACACACCATATATTTT	CASSFQGIHTIYF
-	TRBV29-1	TRBD2	TRBJ2-1	TGCAGCGTTGAAGGGGCCATTCGCGGGGGGGAGAAAGAGCAGTTCTTC	CSVEGAIRGGEKEQFF
-	TRBV25-1	TRBD1	TRBJ2-1	TGTGCCAGCAGTGTCCGGGACAGGGCTTACAATGAGCAGTTCTTC	CASSVRDRAYNEQFF
-	TRBV24-1	-	TRBJ2-5	TGTGCCACCAGTGATTTCTCGGATCGAGCGGGAGAGACCCAGTACTTC	CATSDFSDRAGETQYF
-	TRBV5-4	-	TRBJ2-3	TGTGCCAGCAGCGCAAGGGCGGGTACAGATACGCAGTATTTT	CASSARAGTDTQYF
-	TRBV6-5	TRBD1	TRBJ1-2	TGTGCCTGTCGATACCGGGACAGGGGCGACTATGGCTACACCTTC	CACRYRDRGDYGYTF
-	TRBV7-6	-	TRBJ1-1	TGTGCCAGCAGCTTAGATAAAATCCCGAACACTGAAGCTTTCTTT	CASSLDKIPNTEAFF